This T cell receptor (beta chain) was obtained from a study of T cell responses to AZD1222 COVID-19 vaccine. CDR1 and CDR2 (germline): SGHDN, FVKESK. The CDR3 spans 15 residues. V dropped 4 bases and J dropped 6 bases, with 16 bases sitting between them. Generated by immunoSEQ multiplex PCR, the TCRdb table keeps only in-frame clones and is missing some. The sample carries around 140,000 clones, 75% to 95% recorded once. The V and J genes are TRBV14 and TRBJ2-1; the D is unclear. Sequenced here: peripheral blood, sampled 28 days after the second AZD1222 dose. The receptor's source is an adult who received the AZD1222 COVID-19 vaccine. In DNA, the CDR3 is TGTGCCAGCAGCCGAGTCGGTAGTCAAAGCAATGAGCAGTTCTTC. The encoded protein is CASSRVGSQSNEQFF.